This T cell receptor (beta chain) stems from a study of T-cell memory formation after mild COVID-19. As for the study in general: Clusters of TCRs were largely donor specific.

The study, taken as a whole, reports: The CD4+ clones that contracted clustered mainly within CM and EM, and the CD8+ clones concentrated in EMRA. Some clones that responded were present in memory (sampled pre-infection), which suggests cross-reactive memory joined.

There are 16 residues in the CDR3. The V segment lost 2 bases and the J segment 3 bases; nucleotides outside the gene matches: 10. Germline lookup yields CDR1 GTSNPN and CDR2 SVGIG (reference sequence). TCR alpha and TCR beta cDNA libraries with sample barcodes and UMIs came from 5'RACE using constant-segment primers. From the 5' RACE reads, TCRdb called clonotypes with MiXCR, one entry per CDR3 protein. The top ten hold around 30% of the sample, which has 85,000 to 130,000 distinct CDR3 sequences, 9.5% to 15% seen once. This clonotype has just a few counts. Its antigen is undetermined. The chain employs TRBV30 and TRBJ2-7, with 10 bases aligning to TRBD2. This sequence originates from an adult woman who had mild COVID-19 (a few samples of this study predate the infection). Cell type and time point are not known. Material: PBMCs or a T cell subset sorted from them (not recorded which). Here the CDR3 DNA reads TGTGCCTGGAGTTTTCCCCTAGCGGGAGTGATCTACGAGCAGTACTTC. This codes for CAWSFPLAGVIYEQYF.